This TCR beta chain is drawn from a study of blood T cell repertoires in COVID-19. Across the study: The cDNA or gDNA used as material had been derived from T cells, B-cell-depleted T cells, or PBMCs.

Clones were read by immunoSEQ multiplex PCR, and TCRdb kept only the in-frame ones, dropping some. Of a few hundred thousand clones listed, about 85% are singletons. The germline V and J ends were trimmed by 3 bases and 6 bases, with 15 bases remaining between them. The germline gives CDR1 LNHDA, CDR2 SQIVND (reference sequence). There are 15 residues in the CDR3. Sequencing input: peripheral blood. This receptor was obtained from a woman under 30 with acute or convalescent COVID-19. The rearrangement links TRBV19 to TRBJ1-5, with D unclear. CDR3 sequence: CASSISWSTVQPQHF. Written as DNA, the CDR3 is TGTGCCAGTAGTATCTCATGGAGCACTGTTCAGCCCCAGCATTTT.